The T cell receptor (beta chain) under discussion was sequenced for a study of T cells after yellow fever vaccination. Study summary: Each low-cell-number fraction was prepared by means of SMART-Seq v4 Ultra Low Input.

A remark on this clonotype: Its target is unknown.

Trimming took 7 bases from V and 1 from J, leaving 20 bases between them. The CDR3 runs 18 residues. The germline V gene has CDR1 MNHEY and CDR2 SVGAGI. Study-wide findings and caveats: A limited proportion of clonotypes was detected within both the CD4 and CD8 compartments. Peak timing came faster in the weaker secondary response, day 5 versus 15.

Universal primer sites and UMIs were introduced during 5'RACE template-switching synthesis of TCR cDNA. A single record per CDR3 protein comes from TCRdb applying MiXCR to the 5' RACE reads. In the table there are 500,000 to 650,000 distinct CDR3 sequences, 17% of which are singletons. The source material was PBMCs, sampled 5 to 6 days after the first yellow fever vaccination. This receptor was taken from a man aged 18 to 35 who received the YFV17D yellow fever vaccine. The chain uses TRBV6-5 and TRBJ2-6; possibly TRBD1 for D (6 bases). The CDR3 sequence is CASMAGALKSSGANVLTF. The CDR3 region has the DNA TGTGCCAGCATGGCAGGGGCCCTTAAAAGTTCTGGGGCCAACGTCCTGACTTTC.